The sequence of this T cell receptor beta chain was determined in a study of shared clonotypes between healthy human individuals. In its sample, this clone was seen a few times. Its specificity is unknown. General study findings and limits: What rarefaction showed was incomplete sorted-subset sequencing despite large depth.

The table came from immunoSEQ multiplex PCR; TCRdb's copy has only in-frame clones and leaves some out. The table has just over 2,000,000 clones, roughly 94% seen once. The CDR3 totals 14 residues. V lost 1 base and J 8 bases, leaving 14 bases between the germline ends. The germline gives CDR1 KGHSH, CDR2 LQKENI. Sequencing was carried out using naive CD4+ T cells sorted from blood. The subset is: CD45RA+ positively selected. This sequence was found in a man younger than 35 in good health. The chain links TRBV18 to TRBJ1-2; D possibly corresponds to TRBD1 (6 bases). The chain's CDR3 is CASSPQEGVYGYTF. Here the CDR3 DNA reads TGTGCCAGCTCACCACAGGAGGGGGTGTACGGCTACACCTTC. Looking up the rest from reference TRBV18 and TRBJ1-2 gives the full variable domain: NAGVMQNPRHLVRRRGQEARLRCSPMKGHSHVYWYRQLPEEGLKFMVYLQKENIIDESGMPKERFSAEFPKEGPSILRIQQVVRGDSAAYFCASSPQEGVYGYTFGSGTRLTVV.